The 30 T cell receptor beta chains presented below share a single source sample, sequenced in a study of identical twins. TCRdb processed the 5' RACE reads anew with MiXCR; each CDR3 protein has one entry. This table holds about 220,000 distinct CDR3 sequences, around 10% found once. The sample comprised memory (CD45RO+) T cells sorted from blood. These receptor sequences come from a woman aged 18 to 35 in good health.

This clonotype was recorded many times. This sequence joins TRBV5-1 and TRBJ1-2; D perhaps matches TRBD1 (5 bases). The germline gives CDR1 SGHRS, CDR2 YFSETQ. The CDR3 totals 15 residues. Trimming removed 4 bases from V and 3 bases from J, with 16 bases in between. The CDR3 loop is CASSPGWGRDYGYTF. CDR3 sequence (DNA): TGCGCCAGCAGCCCTGGATGGGGCAGGGACTATGGCTACACCTTC. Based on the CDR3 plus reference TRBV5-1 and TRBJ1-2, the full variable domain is KAGVTQTPRYLIKTRGQQVTLSCSPISGHRSVSWYQQTPGQGLQFLFEYFSETQRNKGNFPGRFSGRQFSNSRSEMNVSTLELGDSALYLCASSPGWGRDYGYTFGSGTRLTVV.

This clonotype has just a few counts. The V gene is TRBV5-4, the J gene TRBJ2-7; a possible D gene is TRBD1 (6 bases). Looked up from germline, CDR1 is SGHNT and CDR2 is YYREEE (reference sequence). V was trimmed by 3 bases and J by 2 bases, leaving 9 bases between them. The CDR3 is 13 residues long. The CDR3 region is CASSSRDTYEQYF. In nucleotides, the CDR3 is TGTGCCAGCAGCTCCCGGGACACCTACGAGCAGTACTTC.

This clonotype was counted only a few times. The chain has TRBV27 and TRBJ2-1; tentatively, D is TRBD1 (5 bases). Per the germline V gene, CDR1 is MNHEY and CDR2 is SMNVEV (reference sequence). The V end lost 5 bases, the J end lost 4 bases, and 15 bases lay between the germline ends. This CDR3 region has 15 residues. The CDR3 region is CASSPYPPGYNEQFF. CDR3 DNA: TGTGCCAGCAGTCCCTATCCCCCAGGGTACAATGAGCAGTTCTTC.

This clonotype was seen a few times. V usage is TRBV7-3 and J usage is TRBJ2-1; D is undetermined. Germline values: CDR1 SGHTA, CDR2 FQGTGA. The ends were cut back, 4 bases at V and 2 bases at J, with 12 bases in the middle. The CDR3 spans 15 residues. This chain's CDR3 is CASSSGKGTYNEQFF. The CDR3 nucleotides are TGTGCCAGCAGCTCCGGCAAGGGAACCTACAATGAGCAGTTCTTC.

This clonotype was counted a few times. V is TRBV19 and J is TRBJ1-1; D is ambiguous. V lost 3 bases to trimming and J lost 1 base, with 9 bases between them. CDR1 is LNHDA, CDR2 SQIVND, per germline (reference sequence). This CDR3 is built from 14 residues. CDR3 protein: CASSMRGSNTEAFF. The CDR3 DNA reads TGTGCCAGTAGTATGCGGGGTTCGAACACTGAAGCTTTCTTT.

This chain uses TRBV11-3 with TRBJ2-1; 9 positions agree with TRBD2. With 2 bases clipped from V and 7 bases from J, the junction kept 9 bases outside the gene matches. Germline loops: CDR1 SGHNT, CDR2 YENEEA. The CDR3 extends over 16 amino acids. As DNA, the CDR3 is TGTGCCAGCAGCTTACCCCCGGGACTAGCTAGTAATGAGCAGTTCTTC. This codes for CASSLPPGLASNEQFF.

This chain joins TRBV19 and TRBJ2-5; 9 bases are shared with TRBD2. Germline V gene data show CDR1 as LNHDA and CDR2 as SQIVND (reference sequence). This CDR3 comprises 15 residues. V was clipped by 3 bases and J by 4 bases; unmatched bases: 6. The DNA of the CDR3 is TGTGCCAGTAGTATGCGACCGGGACTAGCAGAGACCCAGTACTTC. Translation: CASSMRPGLAETQYF.

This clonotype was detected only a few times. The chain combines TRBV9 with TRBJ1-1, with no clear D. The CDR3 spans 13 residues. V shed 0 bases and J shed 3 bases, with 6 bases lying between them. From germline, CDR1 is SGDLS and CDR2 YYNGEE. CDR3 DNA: TGTGCCAGCAGCGTAGGCCAGCACACTGAAGCTTTCTTT. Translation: CASSVGQHTEAFF.

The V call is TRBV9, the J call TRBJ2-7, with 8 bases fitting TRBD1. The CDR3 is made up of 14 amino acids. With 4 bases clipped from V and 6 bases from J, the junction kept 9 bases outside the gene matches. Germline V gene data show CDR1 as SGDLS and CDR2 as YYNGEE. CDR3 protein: CASSPSGTGVEQYF. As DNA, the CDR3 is TGTGCCAGCAGCCCCTCTGGGACAGGCGTCGAGCAGTACTTC.

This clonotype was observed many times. The CDR3 protein is CASNERTEQFF. CDR3 DNA: TGTGCCAGCAACGAGAGAACCGAGCAGTTCTTC. The chain employs TRBV6-1 and TRBJ2-1; D unresolved. The CDR3 runs to 11 residues. Germline V gene lookup returns CDR1 MNHNS and CDR2 SASEGT. Trimming took off 7 bases at V and 10 bases at J, with 11 bases between the two ends.

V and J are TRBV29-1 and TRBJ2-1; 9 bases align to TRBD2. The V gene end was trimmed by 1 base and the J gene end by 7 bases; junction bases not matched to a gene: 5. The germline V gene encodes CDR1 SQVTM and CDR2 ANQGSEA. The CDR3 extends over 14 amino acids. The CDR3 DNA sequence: TGCAGCGTTGAAGGGGCTAGCGGGGCGAATGAGCAGTTCTTC. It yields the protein CSVEGASGANEQFF.

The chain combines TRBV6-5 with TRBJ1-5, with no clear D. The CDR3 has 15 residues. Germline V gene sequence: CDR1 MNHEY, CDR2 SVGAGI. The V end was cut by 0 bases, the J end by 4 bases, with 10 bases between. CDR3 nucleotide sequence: TGTGCCAGCAGTTACTCCTTTCTAGGAAATCAGCCCCAGCATTTT. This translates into CASSYSFLGNQPQHF.

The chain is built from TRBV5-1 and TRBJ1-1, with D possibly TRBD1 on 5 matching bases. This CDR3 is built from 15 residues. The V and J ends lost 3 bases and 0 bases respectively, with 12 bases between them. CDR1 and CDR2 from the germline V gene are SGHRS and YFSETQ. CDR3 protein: CASSSLTALNTEAFF. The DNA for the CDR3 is TGCGCCAGCAGCTCTTTGACAGCGCTGAACACTGAAGCTTTCTTT.

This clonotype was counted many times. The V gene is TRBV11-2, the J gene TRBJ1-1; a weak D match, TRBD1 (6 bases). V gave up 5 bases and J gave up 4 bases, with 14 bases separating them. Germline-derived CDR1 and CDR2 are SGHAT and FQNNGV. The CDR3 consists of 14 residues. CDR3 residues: CASSASGVSTEAFF. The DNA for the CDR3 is TGTGCCAGCAGCGCATCAGGGGTGAGCACTGAAGCTTTCTTT.

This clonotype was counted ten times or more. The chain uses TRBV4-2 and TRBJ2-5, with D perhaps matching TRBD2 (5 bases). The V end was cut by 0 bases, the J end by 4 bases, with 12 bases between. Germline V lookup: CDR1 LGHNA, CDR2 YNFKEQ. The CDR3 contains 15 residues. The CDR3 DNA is TGTGCCAGCAGCCAAGATCCGGCTAGCCCAGAGACCCAGTACTTC. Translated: CASSQDPASPETQYF.

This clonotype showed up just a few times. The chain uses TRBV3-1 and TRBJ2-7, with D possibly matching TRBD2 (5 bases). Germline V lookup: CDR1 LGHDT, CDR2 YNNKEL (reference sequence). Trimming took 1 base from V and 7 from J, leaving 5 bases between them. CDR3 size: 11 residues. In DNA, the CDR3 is TGTGCCAGCAGCCAAGGGGAGGAGCAGTACTTC. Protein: CASSQGEEQYF.

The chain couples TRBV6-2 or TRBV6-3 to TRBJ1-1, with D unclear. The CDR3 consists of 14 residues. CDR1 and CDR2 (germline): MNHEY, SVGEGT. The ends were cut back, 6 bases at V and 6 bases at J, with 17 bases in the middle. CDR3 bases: TGTGCCAGCAGGGCCGCGAGGAGCTCGGCTGAAGCTTTCTTT. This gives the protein CASRAARSSAEAFF.

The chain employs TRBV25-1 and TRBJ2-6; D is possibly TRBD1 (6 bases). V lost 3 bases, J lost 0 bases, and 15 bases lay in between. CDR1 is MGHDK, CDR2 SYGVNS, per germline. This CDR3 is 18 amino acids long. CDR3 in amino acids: CASSDNRAHISGANVLTF. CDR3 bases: TGTGCCAGCAGTGACAACAGGGCCCACATCTCTGGGGCCAACGTCCTGACTTTC.

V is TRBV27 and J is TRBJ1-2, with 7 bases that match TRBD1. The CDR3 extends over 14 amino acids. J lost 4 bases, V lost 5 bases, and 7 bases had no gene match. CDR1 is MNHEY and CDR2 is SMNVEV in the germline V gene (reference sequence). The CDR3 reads CASSTRTGIYGYTF. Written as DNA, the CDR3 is TGTGCCAGCAGTACCCGGACAGGAATCTATGGCTACACCTTC.

The CDR3 loop reads CASSSRGGQPDTQYF. The CDR3 nucleotides read TGTGCCAGCAGCTCCCGAGGAGGACAGCCAGATACGCAGTATTTT. This chain connects TRBV7-8 to TRBJ2-3; D is perhaps TRBD1 (6 bases). CDR3 length: 15 amino acids. Looked up from germline, CDR1 is SGHVS and CDR2 is FQNEAQ. Deletions cut 4 bases from V and 4 bases from J, with 15 bases between. Supplemented by reference TRBV7-8 and TRBJ2-3, the full variable domain reads GAGVSQSPRYKVAKRGQDVALRCDPISGHVSLFWYQQALGQGPEFLTYFQNEAQLDKSGLPSDRFFAERPEGSVSTLKIQRTQQEDSAVYLCASSSRGGQPDTQYFGPGTRLTVL.

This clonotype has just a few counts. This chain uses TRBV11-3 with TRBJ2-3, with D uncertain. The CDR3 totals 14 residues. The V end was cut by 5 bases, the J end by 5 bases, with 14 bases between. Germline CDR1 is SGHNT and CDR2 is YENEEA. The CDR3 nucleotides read TGTGCCAGCAGCCTCGACTCGGTAGAAGATACGCAGTATTTT. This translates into CASSLDSVEDTQYF. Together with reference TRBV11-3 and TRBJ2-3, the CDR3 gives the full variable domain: EAGVVQSPRYKIIEKKQPVAFWCNPISGHNTLYWYLQNLGQGPELLIRYENEEAVDDSQLPKDRFSAERLKGVDSTLKIQPAELGDSAVYLCASSLDSVEDTQYFGPGTRLTVL.

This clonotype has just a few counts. CDR3 region: CASSYSPGGELFF. For the CDR3, the DNA is TGTGCCAGCAGTTACTCGCCCGGGGGGGAGCTGTTTTTT. V is TRBV6-5 and J is TRBJ2-2; D unclear. CDR1 is MNHEY and CDR2 is SVGAGI in the germline V gene. With 0 bases removed from V and 8 bases from J, the gap between germline ends came to 7 bases. The CDR3 is 13 amino acids.

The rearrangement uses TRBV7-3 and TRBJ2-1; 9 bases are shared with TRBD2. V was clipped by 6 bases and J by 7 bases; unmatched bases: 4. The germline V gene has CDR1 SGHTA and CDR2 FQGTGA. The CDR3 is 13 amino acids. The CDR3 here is CASSSGRGNEQFF. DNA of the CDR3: TGTGCCAGCAGTAGCGGGAGAGGGAATGAGCAGTTCTTC.

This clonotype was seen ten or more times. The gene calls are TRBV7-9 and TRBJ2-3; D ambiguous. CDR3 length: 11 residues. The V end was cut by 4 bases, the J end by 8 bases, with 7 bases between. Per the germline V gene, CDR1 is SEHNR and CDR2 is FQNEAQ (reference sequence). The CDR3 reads CASSSPSTQYF. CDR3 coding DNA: TGTGCCAGCAGCTCGCCTAGTACGCAGTATTTT.

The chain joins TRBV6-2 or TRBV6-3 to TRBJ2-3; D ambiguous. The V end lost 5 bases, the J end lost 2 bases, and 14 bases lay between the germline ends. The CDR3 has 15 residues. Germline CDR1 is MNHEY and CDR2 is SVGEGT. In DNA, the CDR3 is TGTGCCAGCAGTCCCAGAAGAGTTCTCACAGATACGCAGTATTTT. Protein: CASSPRRVLTDTQYF.

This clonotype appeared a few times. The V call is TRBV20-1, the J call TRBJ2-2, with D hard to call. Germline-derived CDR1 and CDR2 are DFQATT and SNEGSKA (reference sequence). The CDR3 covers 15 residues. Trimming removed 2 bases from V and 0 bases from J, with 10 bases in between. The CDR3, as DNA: TGCAGTGCTAGACCAGGCGGATCGAACACCGGGGAGCTGTTTTTT. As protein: CSARPGGSNTGELFF.

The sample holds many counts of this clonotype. Written as DNA, the CDR3 is TGTGCCAGCAGCACTGGGCAGGGTCACTACGAGCAGTACTTC. This codes for CASSTGQGHYEQYF. The chain uses TRBV12-3 or TRBV12-4 and TRBJ2-7; perhaps TRBD1 as D (5 bases). This CDR3 spans 14 amino acids. V lost 6 bases and J 3 bases, leaving 15 bases between the germline ends.

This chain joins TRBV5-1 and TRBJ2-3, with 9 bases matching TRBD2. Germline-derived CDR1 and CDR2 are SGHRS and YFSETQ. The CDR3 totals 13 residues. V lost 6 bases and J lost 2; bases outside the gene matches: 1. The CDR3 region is CASTSGATDTQYF. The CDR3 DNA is TGCGCCAGCACTAGCGGGGCCACAGATACGCAGTATTTT.

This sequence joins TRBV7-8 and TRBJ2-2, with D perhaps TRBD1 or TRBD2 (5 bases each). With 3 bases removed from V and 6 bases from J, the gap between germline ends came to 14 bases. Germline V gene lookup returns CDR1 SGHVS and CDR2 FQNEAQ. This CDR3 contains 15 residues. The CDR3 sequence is CASSFGRGYSGELFF. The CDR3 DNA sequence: TGTGCCAGCAGCTTTGGTCGGGGCTATTCCGGGGAGCTGTTTTTT.

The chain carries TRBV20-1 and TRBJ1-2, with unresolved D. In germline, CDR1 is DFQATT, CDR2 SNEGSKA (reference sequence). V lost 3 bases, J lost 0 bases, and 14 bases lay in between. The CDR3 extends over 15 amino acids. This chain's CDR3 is CSASRSRWTNYGYTF. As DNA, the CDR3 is TGCAGTGCTAGTCGGTCAAGGTGGACTAACTATGGCTACACCTTC.